This passage covers 32 T cell receptor beta chains from one sample sequenced in a study of shared clonotypes between healthy human individuals. Clones were sequenced by immunoSEQ multiplex PCR, and TCRdb holds only the in-frame ones, with some missing. Seen here are fewer than 550,000 clones, around 79% observed once, and the top ten hold 9.5% to 15%. The sample taken for sequencing was PBMCs. These receptors were obtained from a woman aged 35 to 49 in good health. Some clones in this sample may be carry-over from other donors' samples.

The chain joins TRBV7-2 to TRBJ2-7; D not certain. The CDR3 covers 12 residues. Germline V CDR1 and CDR2: SGHTA, FQGNSA. Trimming stripped 6 bases from V and 3 bases from J, with 9 bases between. CDR3 residues: CASRTTLYEQYF. The CDR3 region has the DNA TGTGCCAGCAGAACGACCCTCTACGAGCAGTACTTC.

This chain links TRBV5-4 with TRBJ2-3; D call uncertain. V dropped 2 bases and J dropped 0 bases, with 1 base sitting between them. The CDR3 totals 12 residues. Germline CDR1 SGHNT, CDR2 YYREEE (reference sequence). The CDR3 region is CASSLSTDTQYF. The CDR3 DNA follows: TGTGCCAGCAGCTTAAGCACAGATACGCAGTATTTT.

This sequence joins TRBV7-8 and TRBJ2-3; TRBD2 aligns across 7 bases. The CDR3 spans 15 residues. Looked up from germline, CDR1 is SGHVS and CDR2 is FQNEAQ. The ends lost 5 bases at V and 2 bases at J; junction bases unmatched: 7. The CDR3 reads CASSQRGDFTDTQYF. CDR3 coding DNA: TGTGCCAGCAGCCAACGGGGGGACTTCACAGATACGCAGTATTTT.

In this sample, this clone turned up a few times. V is TRBV19 and J is TRBJ1-1, with D possibly being TRBD1 (6 bases). Germline-derived CDR1 and CDR2 are LNHDA and SQIVND (reference sequence). The CDR3 totals 14 residues. V lost 6 bases and J 4 bases, leaving 15 bases between the germline ends. CDR3 sequence: CASRSGALGTEAFF. The CDR3 DNA sequence: TGTGCCAGTAGGTCAGGGGCGTTGGGCACTGAAGCTTTCTTT. Complete variable domain (other parts from reference TRBV19 and TRBJ1-1): DGGITQSPKYLFRKEGQNVTLSCEQNLNHDAMYWYRQDPGQGLRLIYYSQIVNDFQKGDIAEGYSVSREKKESFPLTVTSAQKNPTAFYLCASRSGALGTEAFFGQGTRLTVV.

The chain recombines TRBV6-5 with TRBJ2-1; 8 bases are shared with TRBD2. V shed 6 bases, J shed 3 bases, and the junction held 7 bases outside the gene matches. This CDR3 is 15 amino acids long. Germline V lookup: CDR1 MNHEY, CDR2 SVGAGI. CDR3 bases: TGTGCCAGCAGGCCTCCGGGACTAGGCTACAATGAGCAGTTCTTC. Its protein is CASRPPGLGYNEQFF.

This chain links TRBV5-1 with TRBJ2-5, with a weak D call TRBD1 (6 bases). Trimming left V 0 bases short and J 7 bases short, with 10 bases between. CDR3 length: 13 amino acids. CDR1 is SGHRS and CDR2 is YFSETQ in the germline V gene. CDR3 DNA sequence: TGCGCCAGCAGCTTGGCAGGCAGGGGGACCCAGTACTTC. Its protein is CASSLAGRGTQYF.

The table lists this clone with a few counts. The chain links TRBV28 to TRBJ2-7; 8 bases align to TRBD2. V trimming: 6 bases; J trimming: 3 bases; junction bases outside the gene matches: 10. From germline, CDR1 is MDHEN and CDR2 SYDVKM. The CDR3 runs to 15 residues. The CDR3 spells CASSRAGGEVYEQYF. CDR3 bases: TGTGCCAGCAGCCGGGCCGGGGGGGAGGTCTACGAGCAGTACTTC.

The rearrangement joins TRBV15 to TRBJ2-3, with 10 positions matching TRBD1. V was clipped by 5 bases and J by 6 bases; unmatched bases: 5. The CDR3 covers 14 residues. CDR1 and CDR2 from the germline V gene are LNHNV and YYDKDF (reference sequence). CDR3 amino acids: CATSGDRGGDTQYF. As DNA, the CDR3 is TGTGCCACCAGCGGGGACAGGGGAGGTGATACGCAGTATTTT.

The chain carries TRBV30 and TRBJ2-2; 10 nucleotides align to TRBD1. Trimming removed 5 bases from V and 3 bases from J; junction bases left unmatched: 9. The length of the CDR3 is 16 residues. Germline V CDR1 and CDR2: GTSNPN, SVGIG (reference sequence). CDR3 bases: TGTGCCTGGGAACGGGGGACAGGGGCGTACACCGGGGAGCTGTTTTTT. Amino acids: CAWERGTGAYTGELFF.

The gene calls are TRBV5-1 and TRBJ2-3, with 14 positions matching TRBD2. CDR1 and CDR2 from the germline V gene are SGHRS and YFSETQ. V shed 6 bases and J 8 bases; nucleotides not matched to a gene: 5. This CDR3 spans 14 amino acids. In DNA, the CDR3 is TGCGCCAGCATACCGGGACTAGCGGGAGTTACGCAGTATTTT. Its translation: CASIPGLAGVTQYF.

The chain links TRBV18 to TRBJ2-6; 11 bases are a match to TRBD1. V trimming: 3 bases; J trimming: 2 bases; junction bases outside the gene matches: 6. This CDR3 spans 18 amino acids. Germline V gene data show CDR1 as KGHSH and CDR2 as LQKENI. The CDR3 region has the DNA TGTGCCAGCTCACCCGGGACAGGGGGACCCCCTGGGGCCAACGTCCTGACTTTC. It encodes CASSPGTGGPPGANVLTF.

The V gene is TRBV7-9, the J gene TRBJ1-2; perhaps TRBD1 as D (5 bases). The CDR3 is made up of 15 amino acids. V lost 3 bases, J lost 4 bases, and 15 bases lay in between. Germline CDR1 reads SEHNR; CDR2 reads FQNEAQ (reference sequence). For the CDR3, the DNA is TGTGCCAGCAGCTTGGGAGGAGGGGTTGGCTATGGCTACACCTTC. Its translation: CASSLGGGVGYGYTF.

The V gene is TRBV27, the J gene TRBJ2-7; TRBD2 agrees at 8 bases. In germline, CDR1 is MNHEY, CDR2 SMNVEV (reference sequence). The length of the CDR3 is 13 residues. V was pared by 6 bases and J by 3 bases, with 4 bases of the junction left unmatched. Here the CDR3 DNA reads TGTGCCAGCAGCCTTGGGACTAGCTACGAGCAGTACTTC. Encoded protein: CASSLGTSYEQYF.

The chain combines TRBV4-1 with TRBJ2-6; 9 bases fit TRBD1. The V segment lost 0 bases and the J segment 1 base; nucleotides outside the gene matches: 7. Germline V CDR1 and CDR2: MGHRA, YSYEKL. CDR3 length equals 19 residues. The CDR3, as DNA: TGCGCCAGCAGCCAAGATCCGGGGACAGGGTCTTCTGGGGCCAACGTCCTGACTTTC. It encodes CASSQDPGTGSSGANVLTF.

The sample holds one count of this clone. V gene TRBV28 combines with J gene TRBJ1-2; 7 bases fit TRBD1. CDR1 MDHEN and CDR2 SYDVKM come from the germline V gene. This CDR3 spans 14 amino acids. J was trimmed by 0 bases and V by 8 bases; bases with no gene match: 6. This chain's CDR3 is CASYSGTANYGYTF. The CDR3 DNA is TGTGCCAGCTACAGTGGGACAGCTAACTATGGCTACACCTTC.

The chain recombines TRBV9 with TRBJ2-2, with 8 bases identical to TRBD2. V trimming: 0 bases; J trimming: 7 bases; junction bases outside the gene matches: 2. This CDR3 has 14 residues. Germline V gene data show CDR1 as SGDLS and CDR2 as YYNGEE. CDR3: CASSVVLAGGELFF. The CDR3 nucleotides are TGTGCCAGCAGCGTAGTTCTAGCGGGCGGGGAGCTGTTTTTT.

This chain uses TRBV7-6 with TRBJ2-5, with D perhaps TRBD1 (5 bases). The CDR3 consists of 15 residues. Germline lookup yields CDR1 SGHVS and CDR2 FNYEAQ. Trimming removed 0 bases from V and 5 bases from J, with 13 bases in between. DNA of the CDR3: TGTGCCAGCAGCTTAGCGGGGCCCTGTTGGGAGACCCAGTACTTC. Translated: CASSLAGPCWETQYF.

The chain employs TRBV11-2 and TRBJ2-7; 10 bases are shared with TRBD2. The CDR3 contains 16 residues. Per the germline V gene, CDR1 is SGHAT and CDR2 is FQNNGV. The ends lost 1 base at V and 7 bases at J; junction bases unmatched: 10. The CDR3 coding sequence is TGTGCCAGCAGCTTAGGCGGGCTAGCGGGAGTCAAAGAGCAGTACTTC. Protein sequence: CASSLGGLAGVKEQYF.

With respect to this clone: This is likely an artifact of a read error, given a far larger clone one base away. Other DNA sequences in the sample encode the same CDR3. This chain uses TRBV5-6 with TRBJ1-2; D is perhaps TRBD1 (5 bases). Trimming cost V 4 bases and J 2 bases, with 18 bases left between them. There are 16 residues in the CDR3. The V gene's germline CDR1 is SGHDT and CDR2 YYEEEE. CDR3 region: CASSDLGQGLNYGYTF. The CDR3 DNA reads TGTGCCAGCAGCGATTTGGGGCAGGGATTGAACTATGGCTACACCTTC.

This chain joins TRBV15 and TRBJ2-7; 7 nucleotides line up with TRBD2. The CDR3 is 15 amino acids. CDR1 LNHNV and CDR2 YYDKDF come from the germline V gene (reference sequence). The J segment lost 1 base and the V segment lost 5 bases, leaving 8 bases of the junction unmatched. CDR3 in DNA: TGTGCCACCAGCCGAGCGTGGGGAGGGTCCTACGAGCAGTACTTC. This sequence encodes CATSRAWGGSYEQYF. The entire variable domain, with the rest obtained from reference TRBV15 and TRBJ2-7, is as follows: DAMVIQNPRYQVTQFGKPVTLSCSQTLNHNVMYWYQQKSSQAPKLLFHYYDKDFNNEADTPDNFQSRRPNTSFCFLDIRSPGLGDTAMYLCATSRAWGGSYEQYFGPGTRLTVT.

This chain links TRBV7-9 with TRBJ1-2; D possibly corresponds to TRBD1 (6 bases). The V end was cut by 5 bases, the J end by 2 bases, with 18 bases between. CDR1 is SEHNR and CDR2 is FQNEAQ in the germline V gene (reference sequence). The CDR3 covers 16 residues. DNA of the CDR3: TGTGCCAGCAGCACGACCAGGGGATTCGGGAACTATGGCTACACCTTC. This sequence encodes CASSTTRGFGNYGYTF.

As concerns this clone: One base away lies a much larger clone, so this may be a sequencing read error. The chain combines TRBV7-9 with TRBJ2-3, with a tentative D call TRBD2 (6 bases). The CDR3 totals 13 residues. Trimming removed 11 bases from V and 5 bases from J, with 17 bases in between. The germline CDR1 and CDR2 sequences are SEHNR and FQNEAQ (reference sequence). The chain's CDR3 is CAGTSGGIDTQYF. In DNA, the CDR3 is TGTGCCGGCACCTCTGGGGGGATAGATACGCAGTATTTT.

V gene TRBV19 combines with J gene TRBJ2-7; TRBD2 matches at 12 bases. The CDR3 sequence is 16 residues long. The V segment lost 5 bases and the J segment 0 bases; nucleotides outside the gene matches: 5. The germline V gene encodes CDR1 LNHDA and CDR2 SQIVND (reference sequence). In DNA form, the CDR3 reads TGTGCCAGTAGTGGGACACTAGCGGGAGGCTCCTACGAGCAGTACTTC. It encodes CASSGTLAGGSYEQYF.

The chain joins TRBV28 to TRBJ2-2; 12 positions agree with TRBD2. The CDR3 has 16 residues. Losses at the gene ends were 5 bases for V and 7 bases for J; bases not matched to a gene: 8. Germline V gene lookup returns CDR1 MDHEN and CDR2 SYDVKM. Here the CDR3 reads CASSPPTSGSHGELFF. CDR3 DNA sequence: TGTGCCAGCAGTCCCCCGACTAGCGGGAGCCACGGGGAGCTGTTTTTT.

The rearrangement links TRBV11-2 to TRBJ1-2; D might be TRBD1 (5 bases). Per germline, CDR1 SGHAT and CDR2 FQNNGV. Between the trimmed V and J ends, which lost 5 bases and 4 bases, there was a span of 14 bases. The CDR3 consists of 14 residues. The CDR3 spells CASSIPGRAYGYTF. Here the CDR3 DNA reads TGTGCCAGCAGCATACCGGGACGGGCCTATGGCTACACCTTC.

V and J are TRBV7-2 and TRBJ1-1; D uncertain. V lost 6 bases and J 2 bases, leaving 16 bases between the germline ends. Per the germline V gene, CDR1 is SGHTA and CDR2 is FQGNSA. CDR3 size: 15 residues. This chain's CDR3 is CASSSDRISNTEAFF. DNA of the CDR3: TGTGCCAGCAGTTCAGACCGTATTTCTAACACTGAAGCTTTCTTT.

This clone showed up just a few times. This chain links TRBV4-2 with TRBJ1-1; D might be TRBD1 (5 bases). V was trimmed by 5 bases and J by 1 base, leaving 17 bases between them. The CDR3 is 16 residues long. Per the germline V gene, CDR1 is LGHNA and CDR2 is YNFKEQ. The CDR3 bases are TGTGCCAGCAGCGCTCTGGGGGGAAGAGGGAACACTGAAGCTTTCTTT. Translating gives CASSALGGRGNTEAFF.

This chain joins TRBV5-1 and TRBJ2-1; a possible D gene is TRBD2 (5 bases). V gave up 5 bases and J gave up 4 bases, with 16 bases separating them. The CDR3 has 15 amino acids. Germline V gene sequence: CDR1 SGHRS, CDR2 YFSETQ. CDR3 sequence: CASSPLAKDYNEQFF. The CDR3 DNA sequence: TGCGCCAGCAGTCCGCTAGCCAAAGATTACAATGAGCAGTTCTTC.

This chain links TRBV4-1 with TRBJ2-7; maybe TRBD1 (6 bases). This CDR3 is built from 14 residues. Trimming shortened V by 3 bases and J by 2 bases, and 11 bases separated the two germline ends. Germline CDR1 is MGHRA and CDR2 is YSYEKL. CDR3 coding DNA: TGCGCCAGCAGCCAGGGCAGGGGAACCTACGAGCAGTACTTC. Translating gives CASSQGRGTYEQYF.

J is TRBJ1-5 and V is TRBV9; TRBD1 matches 7 bases. Per germline, CDR1 SGDLS and CDR2 YYNGEE. Trimming took 0 bases from V and 2 from J; bases not matched to a gene: 2. CDR3 size: 15 residues. CDR3: CASSVDGQGNQPQHF. CDR3 nucleotide sequence: TGTGCCAGCAGCGTAGATGGACAGGGCAATCAGCCCCAGCATTTT.

The J gene is TRBJ1-1, the V gene TRBV5-1, with 7 bases matching TRBD1. In germline, CDR1 is SGHRS, CDR2 YFSETQ. The CDR3 sequence is 14 residues long. The V segment lost 4 bases and the J segment 4 bases; nucleotides outside the gene matches: 7. DNA of the CDR3: TGCGCCAGCAGCCCCCAGGGGGGCGTCACTGAAGCTTTCTTT. This codes for CASSPQGGVTEAFF.

The J gene is TRBJ2-3, the V gene TRBV4-1; TRBD2 aligns across 9 bases. This CDR3 has 17 amino acids. Trimming removed 0 bases from V and 6 bases from J; junction bases left unmatched: 10. Germline CDR1 reads MGHRA; CDR2 reads YSYEKL. This chain's CDR3 is CASSQDLAGISTDTQYF. The CDR3 nucleotides are TGCGCCAGCAGCCAAGATCTAGCGGGAATATCTACGGATACGCAGTATTTT.